The rows below give T cell receptor beta chains drawn from one sample of a study of CD8+ T cells in alopecia areata. Sequencing used immunoSEQ multiplex PCR; TCRdb keeps in-frame clones, though not all of them. This table has around 270,000 clones, 55% to 70% appearing once. Sequences were derived from CD4+ T cells sorted from blood, sampled at week 24, from a patient treated with tofacitinib. The source is a human donor with alopecia areata. Each CDR3 is given without its conserved first and last residue. The order of the fields is J gene, V gene, CDR3 protein.

TRBJ2-5	TRBV9	ASSVSTNQETQY
TRBJ2-7	TRBV18	ASSLTGSSYEQY
TRBJ2-5	TRBV28	ASSGGQETQY
TRBJ2-3	TRBV5-1	ASSLDGTRGTDTQY
TRBJ1-2	TRBV6-6	ASSYSQGGGYT
TRBJ1-2	TRBV9	ASSVGTGNYGYT
TRBJ2-3	TRBV10-3	ASGSGPTDTQY
TRBJ2-1	TRBV4-2	ASSQDRRTYNEQF
TRBJ2-3	TRBV5-1	ASSRLDRSTDTQY
TRBJ1-2	TRBV10-3	AINLQGGNYGYT
TRBJ1-5	TRBV2	ASSLTGNQPQH
TRBJ2-1	TRBV30	AWSVQGSNEQF
TRBJ1-4	TRBV11-2	ASAGRGFATNEKLF
TRBJ2-5	TRBV7-2	ASSPFRTQY
TRBJ2-3	TRBV25-1	ASSEYRGTDTQY
TRBJ1-2	TRBV2	ASRKGGGYT
TRBJ2-3	TRBV7-2	ASSLGAGGTDTQY
TRBJ2-7	TRBV30	AWSVTGQGARGQY
.	TRBV29-1	SVALAGYEQY
TRBJ1-4	TRBV29-1	SVEGQGMEKLF
TRBJ1-2	TRBV9	ASSATADLNYGYT
TRBJ1-1	TRBV16	ASSPLGQTTEAF
TRBJ2-7	TRBV7-6	ASSFVDSTEQY
TRBJ2-3	TRBV2	ASSGTPGLDTQY
TRBJ1-1	TRBV5-4	ASSLSGANTEAF